One and the same sample provided the 12 T cell receptor beta chains below, sequenced in a study of neurological immune-mediated disorders (dated by TCRdb to the late 2010s). Libraries were prepared through 5' RACE. Sequenced on an Illumina HiSeq 2500. TCRdb reran the public reads through fastp at Q25 and MiXCR, keeping productive beta chains. Here each entry gathers all rows of one CDR3 protein and keeps the most common genes and DNA. The sample table shows 45,000 to 65,000 distinct CDR3 sequences, and around 4.4% are seen once. Of the sample, roughly 3.1% falls within the top ten clones. Sequences were obtained from PBMCs. These receptors were taken from a middle-aged man with multiple sclerosis.

This clonotype came up many times. Here the CDR3 DNA reads TGCGCCAGCAGCCGGGGACAGGGGGCAGGGTGGGAGCAGTTCTTC. As protein: CASSRGQGAGWEQFF. This chain links TRBV4-1 with TRBJ2-1, with TRBD1 matching over 12 bases. CDR3 length: 15 residues. Germline CDR1 reads MGHRA; CDR2 reads YSYEKL. V was clipped by 4 bases and J by 10 bases; unmatched bases: 8.

This clonotype was observed many times. V usage is TRBV20-1 and J usage is TRBJ2-5; 7 bases fit TRBD1. Germline V CDR1 and CDR2: DFQATT, SNEGSKA (reference sequence). CDR3 length: 14 amino acids. The V segment lost 5 bases and the J segment 1 base; nucleotides outside the gene matches: 7. CDR3 DNA sequence: TGCAGTGCTGGGAAAGGACAGGTCCAAGAGACCCAGTACTTC. It encodes CSAGKGQVQETQYF.

Many counts were recorded for this clonotype. The rearrangement uses TRBV3-1 and TRBJ1-5, with TRBD1 identical over 8 bases. Germline loops: CDR1 LGHDT, CDR2 YNNKEL (reference sequence). J gave up 5 bases and V 4 bases, and 1 base lay outside the gene matches. The CDR3 consists of 13 residues. CDR3 sequence (DNA): TGTGCCAGCAGCCCGGACAGGGATCAGCCCCAGCATTTT. This translates into CASSPDRDQPQHF.

The table lists this clonotype with many counts. A much larger clone differs by one base, so this may be a read error. The rearrangement uses TRBV29-1 and TRBJ2-4; 11 bases agree with TRBD1. CDR1 SQVTM and CDR2 ANQGSEA come from the germline V gene. The CDR3 contains 15 residues. CDR3 DNA sequence: TGCAGCGTTGCCGGGACAGGGGGGAACAAAAAAATTCAGTACTTC. The encoded protein is CSVAGTGGNKKIQYF.

This clonotype was seen at least ten times. The chain employs TRBV20-1 and TRBJ2-7, with D possibly matching TRBD2 (7 bases). CDR1 and CDR2 from the germline V gene are DFQATT and SNEGSKA (reference sequence). V was shortened by 7 bases and J by 7 bases, with 20 bases between the two germline ends. This CDR3 is built from 13 residues. The chain's CDR3 is CSGGGRGAREQYF. The CDR3 coding sequence is TGCAGTGGGGGGGGCAGGGGTGCGCGGGAGCAGTACTTC.

This clonotype was seen at least ten times. V and J are TRBV7-3 and TRBJ2-3, with D hard to call. CDR1 is SGHTA and CDR2 is FQGTGA in the germline V gene. V lost 6 bases to trimming and J lost 2 bases, with 9 bases between them. This CDR3 has 13 residues. CDR3 nucleotides: TGTGCCAGCAGTTGGAGCAACACAGATACGCAGTATTTT. Amino acids: CASSWSNTDTQYF.

This clonotype was counted at least ten times. The chain combines TRBV2 with TRBJ2-5, with D hard to call. Germline lookup yields CDR1 SNHLY and CDR2 FYNNEI. V shed 7 bases and J shed 5 bases, with 17 bases lying between them. This CDR3 region has 14 residues. This CDR3 reads CASKDPLLRETQYF. CDR3 in DNA: TGTGCCAGCAAGGACCCACTTCTGCGGGAGACCCAGTACTTC.

The table lists this clonotype with a few counts. The chain is built from TRBV5-1 and TRBJ2-7; no firm D call. CDR1 SGHRS and CDR2 YFSETQ come from the germline V gene. With 2 bases removed from V and 0 bases from J, the gap between germline ends came to 12 bases. The CDR3 length is 15 residues. CDR3 protein: CASSFTIQSSYEQYF. CDR3 in DNA: TGCGCCAGCAGCTTCACAATCCAGAGCTCCTACGAGCAGTACTTC.

This clonotype was recorded a few times. It may be a read error: a sequence one base away is much more abundant. The chain is built from TRBV20-1 and TRBJ2-7; maybe TRBD2 (5 bases). From germline, CDR1 is DFQATT and CDR2 SNEGSKA (reference sequence). The V end was cut by 1 base, the J end by 7 bases, with 23 bases between. The CDR3 spans 16 residues. The CDR3 region has the DNA TGCAGTGCTAGAGGGCCTCGGCGAGGGATAGATGAAGAGCAGTACTTC. Amino acid sequence: CSARGPRRGIDEEQYF.

This clonotype has a count of ten or more. The chain is built from TRBV6-5 and TRBJ1-1, with D unresolved. Germline CDR1 reads MNHEY; CDR2 reads SVGAGI. The V end lost 3 bases, the J end lost 0 bases, and 5 bases lay between the germline ends. The CDR3 runs 13 residues. The DNA for the CDR3 is TGTGCCAGCAGTTATTGGATGAACACTGAAGCTTTCTTT. This translates into CASSYWMNTEAFF.

This clonotype was recorded at least ten times. CDR3: CASSSVWNSNQPQHF. The CDR3 region has the DNA TGTGCCAGCAGCTCTGTGTGGAATAGCAATCAGCCCCAGCATTTT. The chain recombines TRBV7-2 with TRBJ1-5; D gene uncertain. Germline loops: CDR1 SGHTA, CDR2 FQGNSA. Deletions cut 4 bases from V and 0 bases from J, with 10 bases between. This CDR3 contains 15 residues.

This chain connects TRBV20-1 to TRBJ1-2, with D possibly matching TRBD1 (6 bases). The CDR3 sequence is 13 residues long. V shed 6 bases and J shed 3 bases, with 14 bases lying between them. Germline assignment: CDR1 DFQATT and CDR2 SNEGSKA (reference sequence). CDR3: CSAVVTGDYGYTF. DNA of the CDR3: TGCAGTGCAGTTGTGACAGGCGACTATGGCTACACCTTC.